Listed below are T cell receptor beta chains from one sample, sequenced in a study of chemoradiotherapy in HPV16-positive cancers. Assay: immunoSEQ multiplex PCR; the TCRdb copy retains only in-frame clones and omits some. The sample lists about 30,000 clones; 75% to 90% were seen once. This sample comprised blood, obtained from a patient who underwent chemoradiotherapy. The receptors stem from a human donor with HPV-associated anogenital cancer. The CDR3 runs from the conserved cysteine through the conserved F or W. The order of the fields is clone size, J gene, D gene, CDR3 length, V gene, CDR3 DNA, CDR3 protein. The D gene is left open where the match is weak. Where a row states a size, it is once, few, many or the class of an expanded clone; other rows omit it.

clone size: NA
J gene: TRBJ1-2
D gene: TRBD1
CDR3 length: 22
V gene: TRBV4-1
CDR3 DNA: TGCGCCAGCAGCCAAGATATTATATATTCCGGGACAGGGGCCGGCCGTTTCTATGGCTACACCTTC
CDR3 protein: CASSQDIIYSGTGAGRFYGYTF

clone size: NA
J gene: TRBJ2-1
D gene: NA
CDR3 length: 14
V gene: TRBV6-4
CDR3 DNA: TGTGCCAGCAGTCTGGACCAGCGGGTCAATGAGCAGTTCTTC
CDR3 protein: CASSLDQRVNEQFF

clone size: NA
J gene: TRBJ2-1
D gene: TRBD1
CDR3 length: 14
V gene: TRBV5-1
CDR3 DNA: TGCGCCAGCAGCTTCGGGGACAGGTACAATGAGCAGTTCTTC
CDR3 protein: CASSFGDRYNEQFF

clone size: NA
J gene: TRBJ1-3
D gene: NA
CDR3 length: 14
V gene: TRBV5-5
CDR3 DNA: TGTGCCAGCAGCTTGGTAGGGGGAGGAAACACCATATATTTT
CDR3 protein: CASSLVGGGNTIYF

clone size: NA
J gene: TRBJ1-2
D gene: NA
CDR3 length: 14
V gene: TRBV5-5
CDR3 DNA: TGTGCCAGCAGCTTGGCCAGGTTGGACTATGGCTACACCTTC
CDR3 protein: CASSLARLDYGYTF

clone size: NA
J gene: TRBJ2-3
D gene: NA
CDR3 length: 15
V gene: TRBV6-1
CDR3 DNA: TGTGCCAGCAGTGTTCGACAGTCCTCAGGGGATACGCAGTATTTT
CDR3 protein: CASSVRQSSGDTQYF

clone size: NA
J gene: TRBJ2-2
D gene: NA
CDR3 length: 12
V gene: TRBV6-5
CDR3 DNA: TGTGCCAGCGGTGTCAGCGGCGGGGAGCTGTTTTTT
CDR3 protein: CASGVSGGELFF

clone size: few
J gene: TRBJ1-2
D gene: NA
CDR3 length: 16
V gene: TRBV5-1
CDR3 DNA: TGCGCCAGCAGCTTGAATTGGCTGCAGGGGCGGAATGGCTACACCTTC
CDR3 protein: CASSLNWLQGRNGYTF

clone size: NA
J gene: TRBJ1-2
D gene: NA
CDR3 length: 11
V gene: TRBV4-1
CDR3 DNA: TGCGCCAGCCGGGGGGGGTATGGCTACACCTTC
CDR3 protein: CASRGGYGYTF

clone size: once
J gene: TRBJ2-2
D gene: NA
CDR3 length: 16
V gene: TRBV7-3
CDR3 DNA: TGTGCCAGCAGCTTACCCCAGTCTGGCGGGGCCGGGGAGCTGTTTTTT
CDR3 protein: CASSLPQSGGAGELFF

clone size: NA
J gene: TRBJ2-5
D gene: TRBD2
CDR3 length: 15
V gene: TRBV27
CDR3 DNA: TGTGCCAGCAGTCCCGCTAGCGGGGGGGCGGAGACCCAGTACTTC
CDR3 protein: CASSPASGGAETQYF

clone size: NA
J gene: TRBJ1-2
D gene: TRBD1
CDR3 length: 13
V gene: TRBV7-9
CDR3 DNA: TGTGCCAGCAGCCGATTGACAGGGGACGGCTACACCTTC
CDR3 protein: CASSRLTGDGYTF

clone size: NA
J gene: TRBJ1-1
D gene: NA
CDR3 length: 13
V gene: TRBV5-6
CDR3 DNA: TGTGCCAGCAGGGAGGAGGTTGGCACTGAAGCTTTCTTT
CDR3 protein: CASREEVGTEAFF

clone size: NA
J gene: TRBJ1-2
D gene: NA
CDR3 length: 13
V gene: TRBV19
CDR3 DNA: TGTGCCAGTAGTGAGACGGTTAACTATGGCTACACCTTC
CDR3 protein: CASSETVNYGYTF

clone size: NA
J gene: TRBJ2-7
D gene: TRBD1
CDR3 length: 15
V gene: TRBV9
CDR3 DNA: TGTGCCAGCAGCGAGCGGACAGGGGGTTCGGGAGAGCAGTACTTC
CDR3 protein: CASSERTGGSGEQYF

clone size: NA
J gene: TRBJ1-1
D gene: NA
CDR3 length: 12
V gene: TRBV7-2
CDR3 DNA: TGTGCCAGCAGCCGGTCGAACACTGAAGCTTTCTTT
CDR3 protein: CASSRSNTEAFF

clone size: once
J gene: TRBJ1-1
D gene: NA
CDR3 length: 14
V gene: TRBV10-3
CDR3 DNA: TGTGCCATCAGTGAGTCGAAAGGGGCCACTGAAGCTTTCTTT
CDR3 protein: CAISESKGATEAFF

clone size: NA
J gene: TRBJ1-2
D gene: TRBD1
CDR3 length: 14
V gene: TRBV2
CDR3 DNA: TGTGCCAGCAGTGAACCCGGGACAGGGGGTGGCTACACCTTC
CDR3 protein: CASSEPGTGGGYTF

clone size: NA
J gene: TRBJ1-1
D gene: NA
CDR3 length: 14
V gene: TRBV7-9
CDR3 DNA: TGTGCCAGCAGCTTAGTTTTATTGGGCACTGAAGCTTTCTTT
CDR3 protein: CASSLVLLGTEAFF

clone size: NA
J gene: TRBJ2-1
D gene: NA
CDR3 length: 16
V gene: TRBV6-5
CDR3 DNA: TGTGCCAGCAGTTACTCGGACAGCGCGGCCTACAATGAGCAGTTCTTC
CDR3 protein: CASSYSDSAAYNEQFF

clone size: few
J gene: TRBJ1-1
D gene: NA
CDR3 length: 14
V gene: TRBV9
CDR3 DNA: TGTGCCAGCAGCCTAGGGAGTAGAAGCACTGAAGCTTTCTTT
CDR3 protein: CASSLGSRSTEAFF

clone size: NA
J gene: TRBJ1-1
D gene: TRBD1
CDR3 length: 14
V gene: TRBV13
CDR3 DNA: TGTGCCAGCAGCTCCCGGGACAGATCCACTGAAGCTTTCTTT
CDR3 protein: CASSSRDRSTEAFF

clone size: few
J gene: TRBJ1-2
D gene: TRBD1
CDR3 length: 13
V gene: TRBV7-3
CDR3 DNA: TGTGCCAGCAGCGACAGGGGGTACTATGGCTACACCTTC
CDR3 protein: CASSDRGYYGYTF

clone size: NA
J gene: TRBJ1-3
D gene: NA
CDR3 length: 16
V gene: TRBV9
CDR3 DNA: TGTGCCAGCAGCGTAGGCGAGGGGGTAATGGGAAACACCATATATTTT
CDR3 protein: CASSVGEGVMGNTIYF

clone size: NA
J gene: TRBJ1-6
D gene: NA
CDR3 length: 14
V gene: TRBV7-9
CDR3 DNA: TGTGCCAGCGGGGCGGGGGGCTATAATTCACCCCTCCACTTT
CDR3 protein: CASGAGGYNSPLHF

clone size: NA
J gene: TRBJ1-4
D gene: TRBD1
CDR3 length: 16
V gene: TRBV7-2
CDR3 DNA: TGTGCCAGCAGCTCCGGATCAGGGGGCGCGTATGAAAAACTGTTTTTT
CDR3 protein: CASSSGSGGAYEKLFF

clone size: NA
J gene: TRBJ2-5
D gene: TRBD1
CDR3 length: 15
V gene: TRBV6-1
CDR3 DNA: TGTGCCAGCCCAAGCTGGGACAGGGAAAAGAAGACCCAGTACTTC
CDR3 protein: CASPSWDREKKTQYF

clone size: NA
J gene: TRBJ2-6
D gene: NA
CDR3 length: 15
V gene: TRBV6-6
CDR3 DNA: TGTGCCAGCAGTCACGCCGGGGCGGGGGCCAACGTCCTGACTTTC
CDR3 protein: CASSHAGAGANVLTF

clone size: NA
J gene: TRBJ2-2
D gene: NA
CDR3 length: 12
V gene: TRBV18
CDR3 DNA: TGTGCCAGCTCACCAGGGAACGGGGAGCTGTTTTTT
CDR3 protein: CASSPGNGELFF

clone size: NA
J gene: TRBJ2-5
D gene: TRBD2
CDR3 length: 17
V gene: TRBV7-9
CDR3 DNA: TGTGCCAGCAGCTTAGGGGCTAGCGGGATTGATTCCGAGACCCAGTACTTC
CDR3 protein: CASSLGASGIDSETQYF

clone size: NA
J gene: TRBJ1-6
D gene: NA
CDR3 length: 14
V gene: TRBV6-1
CDR3 DNA: TGTGCCAGCAGTGAATTGGGGGATAATTCACCCCTCCACTTT
CDR3 protein: CASSELGDNSPLHF

clone size: NA
J gene: TRBJ1-2
D gene: NA
CDR3 length: 14
V gene: TRBV5-1
CDR3 DNA: TGCGCCAGCAGCCTGAGCCCCGGTGATTATGGCTACACCTTC
CDR3 protein: CASSLSPGDYGYTF

clone size: NA
J gene: TRBJ2-5
D gene: NA
CDR3 length: 15
V gene: TRBV7-6
CDR3 DNA: TGTGCCAGCAGCTTAGATCTGGGCAGGGCAGAGACCCAGTACTTC
CDR3 protein: CASSLDLGRAETQYF

clone size: NA
J gene: TRBJ1-3
D gene: NA
CDR3 length: 16
V gene: TRBV9
CDR3 DNA: TGTGCCAGCAGCCCCCACCCCCCAGGACAGGGAAACACCATATATTTT
CDR3 protein: CASSPHPPGQGNTIYF

clone size: NA
J gene: TRBJ2-6
D gene: NA
CDR3 length: 17
V gene: TRBV29-1
CDR3 DNA: TGCAGCGGCTTGGTTGGACAGTCCCACTCTGGGGCCAACGTCCTGACTTTC
CDR3 protein: CSGLVGQSHSGANVLTF

clone size: NA
J gene: TRBJ2-1
D gene: TRBD2
CDR3 length: 15
V gene: TRBV14
CDR3 DNA: TGTGCCAGCAGCCAAGCCGGGGGGGTCTACAATGAGCAGTTCTTC
CDR3 protein: CASSQAGGVYNEQFF

clone size: NA
J gene: TRBJ1-1
D gene: NA
CDR3 length: 12
V gene: TRBV6-5
CDR3 DNA: TGTGCCAGCAGTTACGGGACGGCAGAAGCTTTCTTT
CDR3 protein: CASSYGTAEAFF

clone size: once
J gene: TRBJ1-2
D gene: NA
CDR3 length: 14
V gene: TRBV9
CDR3 DNA: TGTGCCAGCAGCGTATCTGGGGCAGGGAGGGACTACACCTTC
CDR3 protein: CASSVSGAGRDYTF

clone size: NA
J gene: TRBJ2-2
D gene: TRBD2
CDR3 length: 18
V gene: TRBV5-8
CDR3 DNA: TGTGCCAGCAGCTTGCGAGTTCGGCTAGCGGGGAACACCGGGGAGCTGTTTTTT
CDR3 protein: CASSLRVRLAGNTGELFF

clone size: NA
J gene: TRBJ2-7
D gene: NA
CDR3 length: 15
V gene: TRBV30
CDR3 DNA: TGTGCCTGGAGCGCTCCTAGGAGAGGGGACTACGAGCAGTACTTC
CDR3 protein: CAWSAPRRGDYEQYF

clone size: few
J gene: TRBJ1-6
D gene: TRBD1
CDR3 length: 16
V gene: TRBV30
CDR3 DNA: TGTGCCTGGAGTGTAAATCTCGGGACAGGGAATTCACCCCTCCACTTT
CDR3 protein: CAWSVNLGTGNSPLHF

clone size: NA
J gene: TRBJ2-5
D gene: NA
CDR3 length: 14
V gene: TRBV7-2
CDR3 DNA: TGTGCCAGCAGCTTAGGGCTAGCTGAAGAGACCCAGTACTTC
CDR3 protein: CASSLGLAEETQYF

clone size: NA
J gene: TRBJ1-2
D gene: TRBD1
CDR3 length: 16
V gene: TRBV4-2
CDR3 DNA: TGTGCCAGCAGCCAAGATACGCGGACAGGGGGATGGGGCTACACCTTC
CDR3 protein: CASSQDTRTGGWGYTF

clone size: once
J gene: TRBJ2-3
D gene: TRBD2
CDR3 length: 18
V gene: TRBV19
CDR3 DNA: TGTGCCAGTAGTATTTCATCTGAGCGGGGGCTCGTCACAGATACGCAGTATTTT
CDR3 protein: CASSISSERGLVTDTQYF

clone size: NA
J gene: TRBJ1-5
D gene: NA
CDR3 length: 13
V gene: TRBV11-1
CDR3 DNA: TGTGCCAGCAGCCCTGACAGAGGGCAGCCCCAGCATTTT
CDR3 protein: CASSPDRGQPQHF

clone size: NA
J gene: TRBJ1-1
D gene: NA
CDR3 length: 14
V gene: TRBV11-3
CDR3 DNA: TGTGCCAGCAGCTCGACCTCGGGAGCGGCCGAAGCTTTCTTT
CDR3 protein: CASSSTSGAAEAFF

clone size: NA
J gene: TRBJ2-5
D gene: NA
CDR3 length: 16
V gene: TRBV5-4
CDR3 DNA: TGTGCCAGCAGCTTGGAGGGGGTTCGGAGCGAAGAGACCCAGTACTTC
CDR3 protein: CASSLEGVRSEETQYF

clone size: NA
J gene: TRBJ1-6
D gene: TRBD1
CDR3 length: 15
V gene: TRBV7-8
CDR3 DNA: TGTGCCAGCAGCCGCCGGGACAGGGTAAACTCACCCCTCCACTTT
CDR3 protein: CASSRRDRVNSPLHF

clone size: NA
J gene: TRBJ1-5
D gene: NA
CDR3 length: 14
V gene: TRBV12-5
CDR3 DNA: TGTGCTAGTGCTAGGGTCGGTTCGGATCAGCCCCAGCATTTT
CDR3 protein: CASARVGSDQPQHF

clone size: NA
J gene: TRBJ1-2
D gene: NA
CDR3 length: 15
V gene: TRBV7-2
CDR3 DNA: TGTGCCAGCAGCCCACAGCCCGGAGGGATCTATGGCTACACCTTC
CDR3 protein: CASSPQPGGIYGYTF

clone size: NA
J gene: TRBJ1-6
D gene: TRBD1
CDR3 length: 15
V gene: TRBV10-3
CDR3 DNA: TGTGCCATCAGTGAGACCGGGACAGATAATTCACCCCTCCACTTT
CDR3 protein: CAISETGTDNSPLHF

clone size: NA
J gene: TRBJ1-5
D gene: TRBD1
CDR3 length: 15
V gene: TRBV19
CDR3 DNA: TGTGCCAGTAGTTCCGGGACAGGTAACAATCAGCCCCAGCATTTT
CDR3 protein: CASSSGTGNNQPQHF

clone size: NA
J gene: TRBJ1-4
D gene: TRBD1
CDR3 length: 15
V gene: TRBV5-1
CDR3 DNA: TGCGCCAGCAGCTTGGGTGGGACAGGGGATGAAAAACTGTTTTTT
CDR3 protein: CASSLGGTGDEKLFF

clone size: once
J gene: TRBJ2-3
D gene: NA
CDR3 length: 19
V gene: TRBV7-3
CDR3 DNA: TGTGCCAGCAGCTCCCCCGACTCTGGATGGTCGTCAAGCACAGATACGCAGTATTTT
CDR3 protein: CASSSPDSGWSSSTDTQYF

clone size: few
J gene: TRBJ1-2
D gene: NA
CDR3 length: 13
V gene: TRBV9
CDR3 DNA: TGTGCCAGCAGCGTTGACAGAAACTATGGCTACACCTTC
CDR3 protein: CASSVDRNYGYTF